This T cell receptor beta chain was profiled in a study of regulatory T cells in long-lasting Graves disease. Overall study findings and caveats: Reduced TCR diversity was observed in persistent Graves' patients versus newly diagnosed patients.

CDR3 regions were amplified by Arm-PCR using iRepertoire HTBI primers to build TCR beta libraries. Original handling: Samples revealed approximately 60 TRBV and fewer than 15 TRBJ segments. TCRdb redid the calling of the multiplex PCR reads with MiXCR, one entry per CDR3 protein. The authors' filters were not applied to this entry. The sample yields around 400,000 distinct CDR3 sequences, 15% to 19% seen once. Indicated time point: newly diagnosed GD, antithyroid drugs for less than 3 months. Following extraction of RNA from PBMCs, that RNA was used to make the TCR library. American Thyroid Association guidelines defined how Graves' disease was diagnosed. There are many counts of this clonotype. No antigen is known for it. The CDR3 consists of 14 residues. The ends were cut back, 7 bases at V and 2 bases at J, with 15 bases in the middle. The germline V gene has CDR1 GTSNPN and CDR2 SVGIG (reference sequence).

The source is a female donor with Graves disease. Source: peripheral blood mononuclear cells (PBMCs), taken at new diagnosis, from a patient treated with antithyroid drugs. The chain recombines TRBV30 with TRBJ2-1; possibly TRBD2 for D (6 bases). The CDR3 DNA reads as TGTGCCTTCAACGGTGGGAGGCCCTACAATGAGCAGTTCTTC. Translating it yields CAFNGGRPYNEQFF.